These T cell receptor beta chains were read from a single sample in a study of OX40 agonist ivuxolimab in advanced cancers. Measured with immunoSEQ multiplex PCR; TCRdb has only the in-frame clones, and not every one. The sample includes fewer than 70,000 clones, over 85% of them seen just once. The starting material was CD4+ or CD8+ T cells sorted from blood, obtained in a trial of the OX40 agonist ivuxolimab. The receptors come from an adult with an advanced solid tumor such as melanoma, head and neck, liver or kidney cancer. CDR3s include the opening cysteine and the closing phenylalanine or tryptophan. D genes are given only for firm matches. Size tells how often a clone was seen (once, few, many) or the class of an expanded clone, and some rows leave it out.

V gene	J gene	D gene	clone size	CDR3 protein	CDR3 DNA
TRBV10-3	TRBJ2-7	.	.	CAISEQPSSYEQYF	TGTGCCATCAGTGAGCAGCCGAGCTCCTACGAGCAGTACTTC
TRBV6-4	TRBJ2-7	TRBD2	once	CASSPRSGGF	TGTGCCAGCAGCCCCCGATCGGGGGGCTTC
TRBV5-5	TRBJ2-5	.	.	CASSLAAGTQETQYF	TGTGCCAGCAGCTTGGCGGCGGGCACCCAAGAGACCCAGTACTTC
TRBV5-4	TRBJ2-2	.	.	CASRRKGGELFF	TGTGCCAGCAGACGGAAAGGCGGGGAGCTGTTTTTT
TRBV10-2	TRBJ1-6	TRBD1	few	CASSERDRVSPLHF	TGCGCCAGCAGTGAGAGGGACAGGGTTTCACCCCTCCACTTT
TRBV11-2	TRBJ1-1	TRBD1	.	CASSLDQNRGPTEAFF	TGTGCCAGCAGCTTAGATCAGAACAGGGGGCCCACTGAAGCTTTCTTT
TRBV5-4	TRBJ1-2	.	.	CASSPFRSNYGYTF	TGTGCCAGCAGCCCCTTCAGGAGTAACTATGGCTACACCTTC
TRBV2	TRBJ1-2	TRBD1	.	CASTGDNYGYTF	TGTGCCAGTACAGGGGATAACTATGGCTACACCTTC
TRBV19	TRBJ1-2	.	.	CASSIQGIYGYTF	TGTGCCAGTAGTATTCAGGGAATCTATGGCTACACCTTC
TRBV19	TRBJ1-5	TRBD1	.	CASSTRTGLNQPQHF	TGTGCCAGTAGTACCAGGACAGGCCTTAATCAGCCCCAGCATTTT
TRBV5-8	TRBJ1-6	.	.	CASSPTEGGNSPLHF	TGTGCCAGCAGCCCTACGGAGGGCGGTAATTCACCCCTCCACTTT
TRBV5-8	TRBJ2-3	TRBD2	.	CASRNLAGAGDTQYF	TGTGCCAGCAGAAACCTAGCGGGGGCGGGGGATACGCAGTATTTT
TRBV5-1	TRBJ1-1	TRBD1	.	CASSLGQGATNTEAFF	TGCGCCAGCAGCCTCGGACAGGGGGCCACTAACACTGAAGCTTTCTTT
TRBV6-5	TRBJ1-1	TRBD1	.	CASSSLFGQGAAFF	TGTGCCAGCAGTTCCCTATTCGGACAGGGGGCAGCTTTCTTT
TRBV6-5	TRBJ1-1	.	.	CATHGPRNTEAFF	TGTGCCACCCACGGCCCGAGGAACACTGAAGCTTTCTTT
TRBV6-5	TRBJ1-4	.	.	CASSSEGATNEKLFF	TGTGCCAGCAGTTCCGAGGGTGCAACTAATGAAAAACTGTTTTTT
TRBV6-1	TRBJ1-6	TRBD1	.	CASTIAGTDNSPLHF	TGTGCCAGCACAATCGCCGGGACAGATAATTCACCCCTCCACTTT
TRBV6-6	TRBJ1-4	.	.	CASSLYEPSDEKLFF	TGTGCCAGCAGCTTGTATGAGCCCTCTGATGAAAAACTGTTTTTT
TRBV6-5	TRBJ2-3	TRBD2	.	CASSYSSGSTDTQYF	TGTGCCAGCAGTTATTCTAGCGGGAGCACAGATACGCAGTATTTT
TRBV7-9	TRBJ2-7	TRBD1	.	CASSSGTETYEQYF	TGTGCCAGCAGCTCGGGGACAGAAACCTACGAGCAGTACTTC